The clone carrying this TCR beta chain was seen only a few times. The data belong to a study of blood T cells in healthy people across ages. The use of a sample-barcoded 5' primer and a J-beta primer mix characterized a second PCR of roughly 6 to 11 cycles. The authors tagged each cDNA molecule using a template-switch adaptor with 12 random nucleotides. Per-sample output comprised a minimum of 3 million paired-end reads containing CDR3. TCRdb fed the 5' RACE reads into MiXCR, producing one record per CDR3 protein. The data hold 790,000 or so distinct CDR3 sequences, with 46% observed a single time. J gave up 15 bases and V 1 base, and 5 bases lay outside the gene matches. Germline V gene sequence: CDR1 SGHTA, CDR2 FQGNSA. This CDR3 region has 14 residues.

Sequencing was done on a sample of blood. The origin of this receptor is a man older than 75 in good health. V and J are TRBV7-2 and TRBJ2-1, with 14 bases aligning to TRBD2. In DNA form, the CDR3 reads TGTGCCAGCAGCTTAGTGGGGACTAGCGGGAGTTGGTTCTTC. It is translated as CASSLVGTSGSWFF.